The T cell receptor (beta chain) described here comes from a study of T-cell memory formation after mild COVID-19. Study-level results: Balance between CD4 and CD8 was seen in clones contracting day 15 to 85, and a CD4+ lean was seen in later expanders. That cross-reactive memory joined was suggested by some responding clones appearing in pre-infection memory.

Trimming cost V 4 bases and J 0 bases, with 7 bases left between them. The CDR3 spans 14 residues. Germline CDR1 and CDR2: SGHDN and FVKESK. As regards this clonotype: Antigen specificity is unknown.

TCRdb independently ran MiXCR on the 5' RACE reads; one entry per CDR3 protein. The sample contains tens of thousands of distinct CDR3 sequences, about 13% of which appear only once. V and J are TRBV14 and TRBJ2-1; D unresolved. The origin of this receptor is an adult woman who had mild COVID-19 (a few samples of this study predate the infection). Cell type and time point are not known. The sample was PBMCs or a T cell subset sorted from them (not recorded which). CDR3 sequence reads: CASSPSFSYNEQFF. The CDR3 DNA is TGTGCCAGCAGCCCTAGTTTCTCCTACAATGAGCAGTTCTTC.